The 32 T cell receptor beta chains reported below all come from one sample, sequenced in a study of blood T cell repertoires in COVID-19. The method was immunoSEQ multiplex PCR; TCRdb's version includes in-frame clones alone and lacks a portion of them. The sample has 110,000 to 150,000 clones; 70% to 85% are singletons. Sequences were obtained from peripheral blood. These receptors originate from a woman at least 80 years old in a cohort sampled during active or convalescent COVID-19.

Worth noting for this clone: In the same sample, other DNA sequences code for this CDR3. The rearrangement joins TRBV27 to TRBJ1-2; 9 bases agree with TRBD1. In germline, CDR1 is MNHEY, CDR2 SMNVEV (reference sequence). The CDR3 consists of 13 residues. The V segment lost 6 bases and the J segment 4 bases; nucleotides outside the gene matches: 3. The CDR3 DNA sequence: TGTGCCAGCAGGCCGACAGGGGGCTATGGCTACACCTTC. Translating it yields CASRPTGGYGYTF.

V is TRBV2 and J is TRBJ1-1; D is possibly TRBD1 (5 bases). CDR1 SNHLY and CDR2 FYNNEI come from the germline V gene. Trimming took 7 bases from V and 3 from J, leaving 12 bases between them. CDR3 length: 13 amino acids. In DNA form, the CDR3 reads TGTGCCAGCACAGGAGGGGCCTACACTGAAGCTTTCTTT. This codes for CASTGGAYTEAFF.

V and J are TRBV5-6 and TRBJ1-2; no reliable D call. The V gene lost 4 bases and the J gene lost 2 bases, with 12 bases spanning the gap. Germline V gene data show CDR1 as SGHDT and CDR2 as YYEEEE. There are 14 residues in the CDR3. The CDR3 DNA follows: TGTGCCAGCAGCCCGACTCGTGGGAACTATGGCTACACCTTC. Translation: CASSPTRGNYGYTF.

V and J are TRBV16 and TRBJ1-1; TRBD1 might be the D (5 bases). The germline CDR1 and CDR2 sequences are KGHSY and FQNENV. Trimming removed 2 bases from V and 6 bases from J, with 10 bases in between. The CDR3 runs 13 residues. The CDR3 protein is CASSQQGYAEAFF. In nucleotides, the CDR3 is TGTGCCAGCAGCCAACAGGGTTACGCTGAAGCTTTCTTT.

J is TRBJ2-3 and V is TRBV9; 8 positions match TRBD2. CDR1 SGDLS and CDR2 YYNGEE come from the germline V gene. CDR3 length: 18 residues. Trimming at V came to 0 bases and at J to 5 bases, leaving 14 bases not matched to a gene. CDR3 sequence: CASSVAPGGPNRRDTQYF. The CDR3 DNA is TGTGCCAGCAGCGTAGCTCCGGGGGGGCCAAATAGGAGAGATACGCAGTATTTT. Full variable domain (outside the CDR3, taken from reference TRBV9 and TRBJ2-3): DSGVTQTPKHLITATGQRVTLRCSPRSGDLSVYWYQQSLDQGLQFLIQYYNGEERAKGNILERFSAQQFPDLHSELNLSSLELGDSALYFCASSVAPGGPNRRDTQYFGPGTRLTVL.

The chain is built from TRBV11-2 and TRBJ2-5, with 9 bases matching TRBD2. The CDR3 consists of 16 residues. J gave up 2 bases and V 4 bases, and 8 bases lay outside the gene matches. Germline CDR1 is SGHAT and CDR2 is FQNNGV. The CDR3 here is CASSSGLAGTQETQYF. The DNA for the CDR3 is TGTGCCAGCAGCTCCGGGCTAGCGGGGACTCAAGAGACCCAGTACTTC.

This clone was seen a handful of times. V gene TRBV3-1 (or the pseudogene TRBV3-2) combines with J gene TRBJ1-2; D unclear. From germline, CDR1 is LGHDT and CDR2 YNNKEL (reference sequence). Trimming shortened V by 1 base and J by 7 bases, and 10 bases separated the two germline ends. The length of the CDR3 is 13 residues. The CDR3 is CASSQVSQAGYTF. CDR3 bases: TGTGCCAGCAGCCAAGTCTCTCAGGCTGGCTACACCTTC.

The genes are TRBV28 and TRBJ1-2; no definite D call. The germline V and J ends were trimmed by 2 bases and 2 bases, with 3 bases remaining between them. The CDR3 has 12 residues. In germline, CDR1 is MDHEN, CDR2 SYDVKM. This CDR3 reads CASSLLNYGYTF. CDR3 nucleotide sequence: TGTGCCAGCAGTTTACTCAACTATGGCTACACCTTC.

Notes on this clone: A junction boundary mismatches the germline segment, possibly from a read error. The rearrangement joins TRBV15 to TRBJ1-2, with D perhaps TRBD1 (5 bases). CDR1 is LNHNV and CDR2 is YYDKDF in the germline V gene (reference sequence). This CDR3 region has 13 residues. The CDR3 loop is CATSREARVGGFF. CDR3 sequence (DNA): TGTGCCACCAGCAGAGAGGCGCGGGTCGGGGGATTCTTC.

This chain links TRBV7-8 with TRBJ2-1; 9 nucleotides agree with TRBD1. Per germline, CDR1 SGHVS and CDR2 FQNEAQ. The length of the CDR3 is 15 residues. With V trimmed by 5 bases and J by 5 bases, 7 bases remained unmatched. The CDR3 region has the DNA TGTGCCAGCAGCCCAGTCGGGACAGGGAACAATGAGCAGTTCTTC. This sequence encodes CASSPVGTGNNEQFF.

The DNA of the CDR3 is TGTGCCAGCAGTGGGCCTCGGGAAAAGACTACCAATTCACCCCTCCACTTT. Amino acids: CASSGPREKTTNSPLHF. The V gene is TRBV6-1, the J gene TRBJ1-6; D uncertain. The ends were cut back, 4 bases at V and 7 bases at J, with 20 bases in the middle. This CDR3 is 17 amino acids long. Germline lookup yields CDR1 MNHNS and CDR2 SASEGT.

V gene TRBV12-3 or TRBV12-4 combines with J gene TRBJ2-7; perhaps TRBD2 as D (5 bases). V dropped 3 bases and J dropped 7 bases, with 13 bases sitting between them. The CDR3 has 13 amino acids. The CDR3 reads CASSFFLGREQYV. In nucleotides, the CDR3 is TGTGCCAGCAGTTTTTTTCTGGGGAGAGAGCAGTACGTC.

The chain employs TRBV9 and TRBJ2-3, with 7 bases matching TRBD1. Germline CDR1 SGDLS, CDR2 YYNGEE. The V gene end was trimmed by 3 bases and the J gene end by 4 bases; junction bases not matched to a gene: 11. CDR3 length: 16 amino acids. The CDR3: CASSESGTEVSDTQYF. The DNA of the CDR3 is TGTGCCAGCAGCGAATCCGGGACAGAGGTCTCAGATACGCAGTATTTT.

This chain connects TRBV27 to TRBJ2-3, with D possibly being TRBD1 (8 bases). Germline CDR1 is MNHEY and CDR2 is SMNVEV (reference sequence). The CDR3 covers 16 residues. The V end lost 3 bases, the J end lost 6 bases, and 19 bases lay between the germline ends. The CDR3 coding sequence is TGTGCCAGCAGTTTCACGGACAGGGAGGGGTGGGATACGCAGTATTTT. This gives the protein CASSFTDREGWDTQYF.

About this clone: Other DNA sequences in this sample translate to the same CDR3. The CDR3 DNA is TGTGCCAGCTCACCGGGCCGCGGGGAGACCCAGTACTTC. This codes for CASSPGRGETQYF. The rearrangement links TRBV18 to TRBJ2-5, with TRBD2 as a possible D gene (5 bases). V lost 3 bases, J lost 5 bases, and 10 bases lay in between. CDR1 is KGHSH and CDR2 is LQKENI in the germline V gene. The CDR3 is 13 amino acids.

The chain employs TRBV18 and TRBJ2-7; 12 nucleotides agree with TRBD2. The CDR3 runs 17 residues. Germline values: CDR1 KGHSH, CDR2 LQKENI. Trimming took 6 bases from V and 4 from J; bases not matched to a gene: 13. CDR3 sequence: CASSRTPLAGGQYEQYF. For the CDR3, the DNA is TGTGCCAGCTCTAGAACTCCTCTAGCGGGGGGGCAGTACGAGCAGTACTTC.

This chain connects TRBV4-1 to TRBJ1-1; 7 nucleotides match TRBD1. The germline V gene encodes CDR1 MGHRA and CDR2 YSYEKL. The CDR3 length is 15 residues. The junction had 5 bases not matched to a gene; V was cut back by 0 bases and J by 4 bases. CDR3 in amino acids: CASSQDIPGGTEAFF. The CDR3 nucleotides read TGCGCCAGCAGCCAAGATATCCCAGGGGGCACTGAAGCTTTCTTT.

The rearrangement uses TRBV2 and TRBJ1-4; D not certain. Per germline, CDR1 SNHLY and CDR2 FYNNEI. The CDR3 length is 15 residues. V was shortened by 1 base and J by 7 bases, with 13 bases between the two germline ends. In DNA form, the CDR3 reads TGTGCCAGCAGTGAAGTAAGTGCGGTAGCTGAAAAACTGTTTTTT. The encoded protein is CASSEVSAVAEKLFF.

This clone has just a few counts. DNA for the CDR3: TGTGCCAGCAGCCCCCAGGGGAGCTCCTACAATGAGCAGTTCTTC. Encoded protein: CASSPQGSSYNEQFF. V is TRBV9 and J is TRBJ2-1; tentative D call: TRBD1 (6 bases). Germline V lookup: CDR1 SGDLS, CDR2 YYNGEE. V dropped 4 bases and J dropped 0 bases, with 11 bases sitting between them. The CDR3 is 15 amino acids.

The chain uses TRBV19 and TRBJ2-2; D might be TRBD2 (6 bases). The CDR3 has 14 residues. The V and J ends lost 6 bases and 4 bases respectively, with 12 bases between them. The germline V gene has CDR1 LNHDA and CDR2 SQIVND (reference sequence). The CDR3 reads CASRSTGGTGELFF. In DNA, the CDR3 is TGTGCCAGTAGATCCACCGGGGGCACCGGGGAGCTGTTTTTT.

The rearrangement uses TRBV21-1 and TRBJ2-3; the table gives TRBD2 as D, unverified against the DNA. TRBV21-1 is tagged as a pseudogene. This CDR3 is 19 amino acids long. CDR3 residues: CASSPPPRLADTGTDTQYF. CDR3 DNA sequence: TGTGCCAGCAGCCCCCCCCCGCGGCTAGCGGATACCGGGACAGATACGCAGTATTTT.

The J gene is TRBJ1-2, the V gene TRBV4-1; 8 bases line up with TRBD1. This CDR3 spans 16 amino acids. CDR1 is MGHRA and CDR2 is YSYEKL in the germline V gene. The junction had 11 bases not matched to a gene; V was cut back by 1 base and J by 7 bases. CDR3 sequence: CASSQVLGQGIGGYTF. CDR3 coding DNA: TGCGCCAGCAGCCAAGTCTTAGGACAGGGTATAGGTGGCTACACCTTC.

The chain joins TRBV30 to TRBJ1-1, with TRBD1 as a possible D gene (6 bases). CDR1 is GTSNPN and CDR2 is SVGIG in the germline V gene (reference sequence). Trimming stripped 4 bases from V and 0 bases from J, with 12 bases between. The CDR3 has 14 amino acids. The CDR3 is CAWNTGFLNTEAFF. The CDR3 DNA is TGTGCCTGGAACACAGGGTTCCTGAACACTGAAGCTTTCTTT. The full variable domain, rest sourced from reference TRBV30 and TRBJ1-1, is SQTIHQWPATLVQPVGSPLSLECTVEGTSNPNLYWYRQAAGRGLQLLFYSVGIGQISSEVPQNLSASRPQDRQFILSSKKLLLSDSGFYLCAWNTGFLNTEAFFGQGTRLTVV.

The chain recombines TRBV7-2 with TRBJ1-2; D might be TRBD1 (5 bases). CDR3 length equals 12 residues. V lost 1 base, J lost 7 bases, and 7 bases lay in between. Germline V gene sequence: CDR1 SGHTA, CDR2 FQGNSA. DNA of the CDR3: TGTGCCAGCAGCTTAGACCAGGGTGGCTACACCTTC. This sequence encodes CASSLDQGGYTF.

The count of this clone is one. The rearrangement joins TRBV3-1 (or the pseudogene TRBV3-2) to TRBJ2-3, with D possibly TRBD2 on 6 matching bases. V lost 8 bases and J lost 2, with 14 bases in between. There are 14 residues in the CDR3. Germline assignment: CDR1 LGHDT and CDR2 YNNKEL (reference sequence). The CDR3 reads CASSLTSDTDTQYF. In DNA, the CDR3 is TGTGCCAGCTCCCTGACTAGTGACACAGATACGCAGTATTTT.

V gene TRBV6-2 or TRBV6-3 combines with J gene TRBJ2-2; 11 bases map to TRBD2. J was trimmed by 7 bases and V by 0 bases; bases with no gene match: 7. The CDR3 has 17 residues. Germline loops: CDR1 MNHEY, CDR2 SVGEGT. The CDR3 loop reads CASSYSKGLAGGGELFF. DNA for the CDR3: TGTGCCAGCAGTTACTCGAAGGGCCTAGCGGGAGGCGGGGAGCTGTTTTTT.

This chain connects TRBV5-1 to TRBJ2-7, with 11 bases fitting TRBD2. The V and J ends lost 0 bases and 3 bases, in that order; junction bases with no gene match: 11. This CDR3 comprises 18 residues. Germline lookup yields CDR1 SGHRS and CDR2 YFSETQ. CDR3 sequence (DNA): TGCGCCAGCAGCTTGGCCAGCGTAGCGGGGGGGCCCATCTACGAGCAGTACTTC. Translated: CASSLASVAGGPIYEQYF.

This sequence joins TRBV19 and TRBJ2-7; maybe TRBD1 (6 bases). This CDR3 spans 13 amino acids. Trimming stripped 3 bases from V and 4 bases from J, with 10 bases between. The germline V gene encodes CDR1 LNHDA and CDR2 SQIVND (reference sequence). CDR3 region: CASSMGHPYEQYF. Here the CDR3 DNA reads TGTGCCAGTAGTATGGGACATCCATACGAGCAGTACTTC.

The CDR3 loop reads CASSQDAQVDYGYTF. The CDR3 DNA is TGCGCCAGCAGCCAAGATGCCCAGGTCGACTATGGCTACACCTTC. The chain has TRBV4-1 and TRBJ1-2; D unresolved. CDR1 and CDR2 (germline): MGHRA, YSYEKL. Trimming pared 0 bases from V and 3 bases from J, leaving 11 bases between. This CDR3 contains 15 residues.

The rearrangement joins TRBV10-3 to TRBJ1-4, with TRBD1 matching over 7 bases. Germline V gives CDR1 ENHRY, CDR2 SYGVKD. Germline trimming cut 4 bases from V and 5 bases from J; bases unmatched to any gene: 1. CDR3 length: 13 amino acids. CDR3 sequence: CAISGGQNEKLFF. The CDR3 DNA is TGTGCCATCAGTGGGGGACAGAATGAAAAACTGTTTTTT.

The chain is built from TRBV6-2 or TRBV6-3 and TRBJ2-1, with no clear D. Germline-derived CDR1 and CDR2 are MNHEY and SVGEGT. Trimming took off 7 bases at V and 0 bases at J, with 13 bases between the two ends. This CDR3 region has 15 residues. The CDR3 DNA sequence: TGTGCCAGCACCCCCTTCACCAGCTCCTACAATGAGCAGTTCTTC. Translating it yields CASTPFTSSYNEQFF.

This clone occurred a few times. The junction does not match germline at one end; this may be a read error. The rearrangement links TRBV30 to TRBJ2-2; the match to TRBD1 covers 7 bases. The CDR3 extends over 14 amino acids. The germline V gene has CDR1 GTSNPN and CDR2 SVGIG (reference sequence). The CDR3 protein is CARSRQGDTGELFF. CDR3 sequence (DNA): TGTGCCCGGAGCAGACAGGGAGACACCGGGGAGCTGTTTTTT.